This T cell receptor beta chain was sequenced for a study of spatial heterogeneity in lung cancer. Whole-study results and caveats: One measure, the expanded intratumoral alpha and beta TCR count, tracked tumor mutation counts. The numbers of ubiquitous and regional expanded TCRs correlated with ubiquitous and regional nonsynonymous mutations, respectively.

This clonotype was detected a few times. What it recognizes is unknown. MiXCR, applied by TCRdb to the 5' RACE reads, yields one record per CDR3 protein. The table has about 23,000 distinct CDR3 sequences, approximately 6.5% seen once. The time point: sample taken at primary tumor resection. The ends were cut back, 5 bases at V and 7 bases at J, with 14 bases in the middle. This CDR3 contains 14 residues. This specimen was lung tumor tissue, taken at surgery. This clonotype was sampled from a male donor with early-stage non-small cell lung cancer. The V call is TRBV12-3 or TRBV12-4, the J call TRBJ1-4, with D possibly matching TRBD1 (5 bases). The CDR3 region is CASSPAVGGEKLFF. DNA for the CDR3: TGTGCCAGCAGTCCCGCGGTGGGGGGTGAAAAACTGTTTTTT.